This is a list of T cell receptor beta chains from one sample in a study of T cell responses to AZD1222 COVID-19 vaccine. Profiled with immunoSEQ multiplex PCR; TCRdb holds only in-frame clones, not every one. The data contain fewer than 200,000 clones, around nine tenths of them singletons. The starting material was peripheral blood, obtained 28 days after the second AZD1222 dose. All receptors come from an adult who received the AZD1222 COVID-19 vaccine. CDR3s include the opening cysteine and the closing phenylalanine or tryptophan. D genes are given only for firm matches. Not every row has a clone size; where given, it reads once, few, many or a size class.

j_call	v_call	d_call	clone_size	cdr3_nt	cdr3_aa
TRBJ1-2	TRBV7-9	TRBD1	few	TGTGCCAGCAGCTTAGGACAGGGGAACTATGGCTACACCTTC	CASSLGQGNYGYTF
TRBJ2-7	TRBV19	TRBD2	.	TGTGCCAGTAGGGGACTAGCGAACCACGAGCAGTACTTC	CASRGLANHEQYF
TRBJ1-5	TRBV6-5	.	.	TGTGCCAGCAGTTACAATCCGAATCAGCCCCAGCATTTT	CASSYNPNQPQHF
TRBJ2-2	TRBV5-1	TRBD2	.	TGCGCCAGCAGAGTAATAGCGGGACCCGGGGAGCTGTTTTTT	CASRVIAGPGELFF
TRBJ2-3	TRBV9	TRBD1	once	TGTGCCAGCAGCGTAGGGGACAGGCCCACAGATACGCAGTATTTT	CASSVGDRPTDTQYF
TRBJ1-2	TRBV5-8	.	.	TGTGCCAGCAGCTTGTGGGGGGGAAACTATGGCTACACCTTC	CASSLWGGNYGYTF
TRBJ2-7	TRBV7-8	.	.	TGTGCCAGCAGCTTATTGGAGGGGAGCTCCTACGAGCAGTACTTC	CASSLLEGSSYEQYF
TRBJ2-1	TRBV13	TRBD2	.	TGTGCCAGCAGCACCAGGACTAGCGGGAGCTCCTACAATGAGCAGTTCTTC	CASSTRTSGSSYNEQFF
TRBJ1-2	TRBV25-1	.	.	TGTGCCAGCAGCTCCATCTCCCCGAGTCTGGATGGCTACACCTTC	CASSSISPSLDGYTF
TRBJ1-1	TRBV19	.	.	TGTGCCAGTAATAACCAGGGTGAGGCTGAAGCTTTCTTT	CASNNQGEAEAFF
TRBJ2-5	TRBV6-5	.	.	TGTGCCAGCAGTTACAGACAGCCTGGCGAGACCCAGTACTTC	CASSYRQPGETQYF
TRBJ1-5	TRBV12-5	.	.	TGTGCTAGTGGTCTAGGGGGACTCAATCAGCCCCAGCATTTT	CASGLGGLNQPQHF
TRBJ2-7	TRBV2	.	.	TGTGCCAGCACCATCCCAAGCTACGAGCAGTACTTC	CASTIPSYEQYF
TRBJ2-3	TRBV28	TRBD1	.	TGTGCCAGCAACCCCGGGACAGGGCCCGCAGATACGCAGTATTTT	CASNPGTGPADTQYF
TRBJ2-7	TRBV4-3	TRBD2	.	TGCGCCAGCAGCCTAAGTTACCGGGGACTAATGGGATCCTACGAGCAGTACTTC	CASSLSYRGLMGSYEQYF
TRBJ2-4	TRBV30	TRBD1	.	TGTGCCTGGAGTGGACAGGGGCGAATTCAGTACTTC	CAWSGQGRIQYF
TRBJ1-2	TRBV4-3	.	.	TGCGCCAGCAGCCAAGCCCAGGGGCTTGGCGGCTACACCTTC	CASSQAQGLGGYTF
TRBJ2-3	TRBV10-3	.	.	TGTGCCATCAGTGTTGAGGGCAGCAGCACAGATACGCAGTATTTT	CAISVEGSSTDTQYF
TRBJ2-1	TRBV19	TRBD2	.	TGTGCCAGTAGTATTGGGGTCCCTGGGAGGGTTGGCGATGAGCAGTTCTTC	CASSIGVPGRVGDEQFF
TRBJ1-2	TRBV7-2	TRBD1	.	TGTGCCAGCAGCCCAGCAGGACAGGGGGTAGGAGGCTACACCTTC	CASSPAGQGVGGYTF
TRBJ2-3	TRBV6-4	TRBD1	.	TGTGCCAGCAGTTCGACAGGGGGTGGAGATACGCAGTATTTT	CASSSTGGGDTQYF
TRBJ2-1	TRBV5-1	.	.	TGCGCCAGCAGCTTGGCTCCGGATTACAATGAGCAGTTCTTC	CASSLAPDYNEQFF
TRBJ2-1	TRBV7-3	.	.	TGTGCCAGCAGCTTTTCGGCGGAAAGCTCCTACAATGAGCAGTTCTTC	CASSFSAESSYNEQFF
TRBJ2-7	TRBV3-1/TRBV3-2	.	.	TGTGCCAGCAGCCGGGACTTTTCCTACGAGCAGTACTTC	CASSRDFSYEQYF
TRBJ1-5	TRBV28	TRBD1	.	TGTGCCAGCAGACAGGGACAGGGAGGACAGCCCCAGCATTTT	CASRQGQGGQPQHF
TRBJ1-5	TRBV24-1	.	.	TGTGCCACCAGTGAAGGGGGACGGATTAGCAATCAGCCCCAGCATTTT	CATSEGGRISNQPQHF
TRBJ1-4	TRBV5-1	TRBD1	.	TGCGCCAGCAGCCTCCGACAGGGGAAGATTGAGGAAAAACTGTTTTTT	CASSLRQGKIEEKLFF
TRBJ2-7	TRBV12-3/TRBV12-4	.	.	TGTGCCAGCAAACAGGAAACCTACGAGCAGTACTTC	CASKQETYEQYF
TRBJ1-5	TRBV6-2/TRBV6-3	.	.	TGTGCCAGCAGTTACAATAGGAATCAGCCCCAGCATTTT	CASSYNRNQPQHF